The entry below describes one T cell receptor beta chain. This entry belongs to a study of blood T cells in healthy people across ages. For the second PCR, which ran for about 6 to 11 cycles, a sample-barcoded 5' primer and a J-beta primer mix were used. One entry per CDR3 protein, called by TCRdb with MiXCR from the 5' RACE reads. The sample carries about 1.4 million distinct CDR3 sequences, 45% to 70% recorded once. Trimming took off 4 bases at V and 5 bases at J, with 19 bases between the two ends. The CDR3 runs 15 residues. Germline-derived CDR1 and CDR2 are SGHKS and YYEKEE (reference sequence). Specimen: blood. This TCR was sampled from a man between 18 and 35 years old in good health. The chain links TRBV5-5 to TRBJ2-7; D might be TRBD1 (6 bases). CDR3 nucleotide sequence: TGTGCCAGCAGCCCCTGGCAGGGGCGTGTCGACGAGCAGTACTTC. Translation gives CASSPWQGRVDEQYF.